The sample holds many counts of the clone carrying this T cell receptor (beta chain). Its matching antigen is unknown. This sample is part of a study of breast tumors, draining lymph nodes, adjacent tissues. Whole-study findings and limits: Findings are consistent with lymph node origin and intratumoral expansion of most tumor T cells. Compared with lymph nodes, tumors were less diverse; compared with nontumor tissue, more. Tumor T cell lymph node origin was a supported hypothesis, not proven.

Samples came from axillary lymph nodes draining the breast cancer. TCRdb independently ran MiXCR on the multiplex PCR reads; one entry per CDR3 protein. Seen here are about 100,000 distinct CDR3 sequences, over 20% observed once, and the top ten hold approximately 1.3%. Trimming removed 5 bases from V and 6 bases from J, with 9 bases in between. CDR3 size: 12 residues. The germline V gene encodes CDR1 SGHTS and CDR2 YDEGEE. Sequenced input: axillary lymph node tissue. The chain joins TRBV5-8 to TRBJ2-1; D ambiguous. The TCR originated in a female donor with breast cancer. Some clones in this sample may be carry-over from other donors' samples. The DNA for the CDR3 is TGTGCCAGCAGTGAGAGACGCAATGAGCAGTTCTTC. It specifies CASSERRNEQFF.